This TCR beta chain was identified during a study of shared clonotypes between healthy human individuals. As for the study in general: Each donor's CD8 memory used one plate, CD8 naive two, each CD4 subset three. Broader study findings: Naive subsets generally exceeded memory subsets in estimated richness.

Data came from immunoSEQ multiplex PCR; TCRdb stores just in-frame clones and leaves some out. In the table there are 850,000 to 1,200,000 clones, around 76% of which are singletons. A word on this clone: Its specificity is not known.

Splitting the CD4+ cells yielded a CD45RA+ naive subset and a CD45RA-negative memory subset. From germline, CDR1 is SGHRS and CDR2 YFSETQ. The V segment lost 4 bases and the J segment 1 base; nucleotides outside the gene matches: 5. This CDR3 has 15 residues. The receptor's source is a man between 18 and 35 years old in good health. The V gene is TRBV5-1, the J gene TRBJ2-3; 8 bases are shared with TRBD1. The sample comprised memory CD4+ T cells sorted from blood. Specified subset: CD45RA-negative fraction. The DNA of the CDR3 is TGCGCCAGCAGCCAAAGACAGGGGCGCACAGATACGCAGTATTTT. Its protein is CASSQRQGRTDTQYF.